This TCR beta chain comes out of a study of control samples from healthy donors and cancer patients. Using immunoSEQ multiplex PCR, the repertoire was profiled, and TCRdb retains in-frame clones only, with some absent. The sample gives about 31,000 clones, approximately 93% of which show up once; 6.6% is in the top ten. This CDR3 is built from 13 residues. The ends were cut back, 10 bases at V and 0 bases at J, with 12 bases in the middle. CDR1 is MDHEN and CDR2 is SYDVKM in the germline V gene. The clonotype originates from a man aged 55 to 69 in good health. The genes are TRBV28 and TRBJ1-2; possible D gene TRBD1, 6 bases. The sequencing sample was made of blood. The CDR3 protein is CAISTGTNYGYTF. For the CDR3, the DNA is TGTGCCATCTCCACAGGGACTAACTATGGCTACACCTTC.